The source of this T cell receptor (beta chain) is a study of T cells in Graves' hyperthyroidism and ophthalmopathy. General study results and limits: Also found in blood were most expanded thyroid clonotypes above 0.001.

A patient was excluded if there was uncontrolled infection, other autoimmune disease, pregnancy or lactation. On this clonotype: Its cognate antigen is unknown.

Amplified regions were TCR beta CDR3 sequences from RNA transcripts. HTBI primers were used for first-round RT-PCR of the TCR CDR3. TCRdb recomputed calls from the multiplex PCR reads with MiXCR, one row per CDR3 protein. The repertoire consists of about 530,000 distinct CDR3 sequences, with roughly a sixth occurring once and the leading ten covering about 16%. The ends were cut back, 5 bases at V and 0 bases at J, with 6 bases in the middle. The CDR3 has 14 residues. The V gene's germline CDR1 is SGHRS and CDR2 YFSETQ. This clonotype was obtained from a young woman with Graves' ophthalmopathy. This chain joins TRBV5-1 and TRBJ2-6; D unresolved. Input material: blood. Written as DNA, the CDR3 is TGCGCCAGCAGTTCAGACTCTGGGGCCAACGTCCTGACTTTC. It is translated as CASSSDSGANVLTF. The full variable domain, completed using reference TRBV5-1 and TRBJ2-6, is KAGVTQTPRYLIKTRGQQVTLSCSPISGHRSVSWYQQTPGQGLQFLFEYFSETQRNKGNFPGRFSGRQFSNSRSEMNVSTLELGDSALYLCASSSDSGANVLTFGAGSRLTVL.